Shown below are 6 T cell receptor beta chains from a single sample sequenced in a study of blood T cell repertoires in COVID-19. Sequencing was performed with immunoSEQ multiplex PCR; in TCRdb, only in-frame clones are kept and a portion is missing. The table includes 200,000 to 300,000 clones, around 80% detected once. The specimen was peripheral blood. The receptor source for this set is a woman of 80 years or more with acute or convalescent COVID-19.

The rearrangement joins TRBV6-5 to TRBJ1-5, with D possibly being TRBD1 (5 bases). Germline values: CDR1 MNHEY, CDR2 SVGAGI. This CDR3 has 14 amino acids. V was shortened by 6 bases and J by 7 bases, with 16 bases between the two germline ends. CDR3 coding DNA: TGTGCCAGCAGGCCCGATGTCAGGGCCCAGCCCCAGCATTTT. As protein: CASRPDVRAQPQHF.

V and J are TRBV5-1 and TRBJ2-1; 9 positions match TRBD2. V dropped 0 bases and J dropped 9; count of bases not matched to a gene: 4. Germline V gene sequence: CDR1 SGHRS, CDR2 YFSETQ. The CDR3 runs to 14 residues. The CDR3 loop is CASSLGLAGFEQFF. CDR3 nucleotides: TGCGCCAGCAGCTTGGGGCTAGCGGGATTTGAGCAGTTCTTC.

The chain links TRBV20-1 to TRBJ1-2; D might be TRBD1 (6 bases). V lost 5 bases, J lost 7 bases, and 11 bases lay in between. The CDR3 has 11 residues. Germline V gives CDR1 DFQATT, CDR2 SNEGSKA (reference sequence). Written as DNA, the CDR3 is TGCAGTGCTTACAGGGTTGGTGGCTACACCTTC. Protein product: CSAYRVGGYTF.

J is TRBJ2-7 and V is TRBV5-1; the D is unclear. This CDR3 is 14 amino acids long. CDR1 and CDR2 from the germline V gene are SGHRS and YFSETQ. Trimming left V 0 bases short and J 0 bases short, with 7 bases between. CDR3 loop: CASSLDSRSYEQYF. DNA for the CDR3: TGCGCCAGCAGCTTGGACTCCCGCTCCTACGAGCAGTACTTC.

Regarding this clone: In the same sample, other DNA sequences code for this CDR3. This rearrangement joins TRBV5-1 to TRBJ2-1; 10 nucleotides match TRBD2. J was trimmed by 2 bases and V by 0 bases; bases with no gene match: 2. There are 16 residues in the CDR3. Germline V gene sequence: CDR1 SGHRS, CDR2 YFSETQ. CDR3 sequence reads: CASSLGLAGAYNEQFF. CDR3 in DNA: TGCGCCAGCAGCTTGGGTCTAGCGGGGGCCTACAATGAGCAGTTCTTC.

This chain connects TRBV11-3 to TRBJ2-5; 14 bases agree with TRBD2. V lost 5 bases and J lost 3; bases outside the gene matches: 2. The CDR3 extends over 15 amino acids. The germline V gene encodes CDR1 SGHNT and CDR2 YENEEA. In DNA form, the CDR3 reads TGTGCCAGCAGCCCGGGACTAGCGGGAGAAGAGACCCAGTACTTC. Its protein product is CASSPGLAGEETQYF.